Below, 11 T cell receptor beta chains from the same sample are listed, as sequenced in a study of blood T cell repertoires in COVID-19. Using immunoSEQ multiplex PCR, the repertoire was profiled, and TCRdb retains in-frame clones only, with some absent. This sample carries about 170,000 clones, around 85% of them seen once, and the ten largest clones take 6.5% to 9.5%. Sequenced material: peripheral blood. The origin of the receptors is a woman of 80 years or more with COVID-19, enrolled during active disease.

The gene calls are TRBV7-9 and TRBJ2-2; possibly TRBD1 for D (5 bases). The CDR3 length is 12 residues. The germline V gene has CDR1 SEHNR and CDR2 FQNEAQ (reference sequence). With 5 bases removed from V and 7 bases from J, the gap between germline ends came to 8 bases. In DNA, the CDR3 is TGTGCCAGCAGCCCCCAGGGCGGGGAGCTGTTTTTT. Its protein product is CASSPQGGELFF.

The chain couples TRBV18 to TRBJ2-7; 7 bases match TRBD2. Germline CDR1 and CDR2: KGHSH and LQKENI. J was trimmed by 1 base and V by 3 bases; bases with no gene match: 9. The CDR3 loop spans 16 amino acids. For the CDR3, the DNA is TGTGCCAGCTCACCGGTCCTAGCGGAAGTATCCTACGAGCAGTACTTC. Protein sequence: CASSPVLAEVSYEQYF. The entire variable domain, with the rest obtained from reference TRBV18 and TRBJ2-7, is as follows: NAGVMQNPRHLVRRRGQEARLRCSPMKGHSHVYWYRQLPEEGLKFMVYLQKENIIDESGMPKERFSAEFPKEGPSILRIQQVVRGDSAAYFCASSPVLAEVSYEQYFGPGTRLTVT.

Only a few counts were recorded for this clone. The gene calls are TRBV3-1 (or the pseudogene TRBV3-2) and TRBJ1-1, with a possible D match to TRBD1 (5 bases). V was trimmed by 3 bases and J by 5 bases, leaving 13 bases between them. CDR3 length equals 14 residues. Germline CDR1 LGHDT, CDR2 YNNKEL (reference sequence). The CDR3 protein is CASSQISGRTEAFF. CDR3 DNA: TGTGCCAGCAGCCAGATTTCAGGGAGGACTGAAGCTTTCTTT.

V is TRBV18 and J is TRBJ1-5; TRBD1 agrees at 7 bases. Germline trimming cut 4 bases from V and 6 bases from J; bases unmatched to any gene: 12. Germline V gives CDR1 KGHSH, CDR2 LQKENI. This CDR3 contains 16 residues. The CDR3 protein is CASSQSLKGAGQPQHF. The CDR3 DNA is TGTGCCAGCTCACAGTCGTTAAAGGGGGCGGGTCAGCCCCAGCATTTT. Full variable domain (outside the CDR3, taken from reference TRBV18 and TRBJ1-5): NAGVMQNPRHLVRRRGQEARLRCSPMKGHSHVYWYRQLPEEGLKFMVYLQKENIIDESGMPKERFSAEFPKEGPSILRIQQVVRGDSAAYFCASSQSLKGAGQPQHFGDGTRLSIL.

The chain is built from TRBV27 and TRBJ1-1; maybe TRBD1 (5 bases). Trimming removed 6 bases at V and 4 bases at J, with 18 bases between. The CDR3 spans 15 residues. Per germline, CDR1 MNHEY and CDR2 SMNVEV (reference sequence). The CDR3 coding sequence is TGTGCCAGCAGCGGCAGGGCCAATGGGGTCACTGAAGCTTTCTTT. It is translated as CASSGRANGVTEAFF.

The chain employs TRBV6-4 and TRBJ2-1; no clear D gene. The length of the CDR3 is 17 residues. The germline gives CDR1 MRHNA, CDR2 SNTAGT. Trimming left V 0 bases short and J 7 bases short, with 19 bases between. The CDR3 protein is CASSDSMESRGPNEQFF. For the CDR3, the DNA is TGTGCCAGCAGTGACTCGATGGAATCGCGCGGTCCTAATGAGCAGTTCTTC.

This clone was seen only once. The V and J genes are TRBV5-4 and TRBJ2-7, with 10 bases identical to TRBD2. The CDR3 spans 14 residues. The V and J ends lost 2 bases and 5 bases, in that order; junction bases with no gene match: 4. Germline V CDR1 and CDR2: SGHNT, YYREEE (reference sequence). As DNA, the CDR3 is TGTGCCAGCAGCTTAGCGGGAGGGCCCCACGAGCAGTACTTC. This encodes CASSLAGGPHEQYF. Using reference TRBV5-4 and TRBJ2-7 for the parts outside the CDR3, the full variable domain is ETGVTQSPTHLIKTRGQQVTLRCSSQSGHNTVSWYQQALGQGPQFIFQYYREEENGRGNFPPRFSGLQFPNYSSELNVNALELDDSALYLCASSLAGGPHEQYFGPGTRLTVT.

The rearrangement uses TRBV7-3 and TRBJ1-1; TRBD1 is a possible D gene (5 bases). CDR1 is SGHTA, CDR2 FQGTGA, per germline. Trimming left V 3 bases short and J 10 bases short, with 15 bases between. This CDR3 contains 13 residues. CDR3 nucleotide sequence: TGTGCCAGCAGCTTGGGGCAGGACACCCCAGCTTTCTTT. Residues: CASSLGQDTPAFF.

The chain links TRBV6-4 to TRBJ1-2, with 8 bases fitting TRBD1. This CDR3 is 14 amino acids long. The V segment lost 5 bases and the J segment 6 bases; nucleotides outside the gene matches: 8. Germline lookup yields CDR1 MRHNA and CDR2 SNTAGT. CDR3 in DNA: TGTGCCAGCAGTTACACCGACAGGGGAGATGGCTACACCTTC. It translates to CASSYTDRGDGYTF.

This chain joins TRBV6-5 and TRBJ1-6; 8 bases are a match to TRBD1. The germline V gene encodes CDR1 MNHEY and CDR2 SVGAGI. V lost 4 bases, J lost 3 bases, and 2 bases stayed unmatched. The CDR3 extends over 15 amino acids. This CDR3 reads CASSFGQGYNSPLHF. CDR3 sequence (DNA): TGTGCCAGCAGTTTCGGACAGGGCTATAATTCACCCCTCCACTTT.

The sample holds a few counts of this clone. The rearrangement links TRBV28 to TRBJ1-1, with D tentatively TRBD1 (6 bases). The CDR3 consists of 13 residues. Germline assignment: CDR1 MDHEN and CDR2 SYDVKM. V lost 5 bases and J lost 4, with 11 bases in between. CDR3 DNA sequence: TGTGCCAGCAGTCGAAACAGGGTCACTGAAGCTTTCTTT. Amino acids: CASSRNRVTEAFF.